Below are 31 T cell receptor beta chains sequenced from a single sample in a study of beta chain features in type 1 diabetes. The investigators reverse transcribed all of the isolated RNA, so they sequenced expressed TCRB transcripts. The table came from immunoSEQ multiplex PCR; TCRdb's copy has only in-frame clones and leaves some out. The sample gives 680,000 or so clones, 15% of which show up once; roughly 0.098% is in the top ten. Sequenced material: naive CD4+ T cells from blood. The source of these receptors is a man younger than 35 in good health.

The chain recombines TRBV5-1 with TRBJ2-5; TRBD2 matches at 9 bases. CDR3 size: 17 residues. CDR1 and CDR2 from the germline V gene are SGHRS and YFSETQ. Trimming at V came to 5 bases and at J to 4 bases, leaving 15 bases not matched to a gene. CDR3 nucleotide sequence: TGCGCCAGCAGACTGACTAGCGGCCAAAGAGGACGAGAGACCCAGTACTTC. Translation: CASRLTSGQRGRETQYF.

The J gene is TRBJ2-7, the V gene TRBV4-3; D ambiguous. With 4 bases removed from V and 4 bases from J, the gap between germline ends came to 20 bases. The CDR3 spans 16 residues. From germline, CDR1 is LGHNA and CDR2 YSLEER. The CDR3 nucleotides are TGCGCCAGCAGCCTTGGACCGGCTCGGAGTGCGTACGAGCAGTACTTC. Translation gives CASSLGPARSAYEQYF.

This clone has only a few counts. J is TRBJ2-1 and V is TRBV5-1; TRBD2 agrees at 10 bases. After removal of 4 bases from V and 0 bases from J, the junction contained 1 base not matched to a gene. This CDR3 has 15 amino acids. Germline V lookup: CDR1 SGHRS, CDR2 YFSETQ. DNA for the CDR3: TGCGCCAGCAGCCGGACTAGCGGCTCCTACAATGAGCAGTTCTTC. It yields the protein CASSRTSGSYNEQFF.

This clone appeared a few times. The gene calls are TRBV5-1 and TRBJ1-2, with D possibly being TRBD1 (5 bases). CDR1 and CDR2 from the germline V gene are SGHRS and YFSETQ. V was clipped by 6 bases and J by 0 bases, with 12 bases between them. This CDR3 is 14 amino acids long. DNA of the CDR3: TGCGCCAGCACTTCGGACACGACTAACTATGGCTACACCTTC. Translating gives CASTSDTTNYGYTF.

This clone was detected a few times. The J gene is TRBJ2-5, the V gene TRBV5-1; maybe TRBD1 (5 bases). V shed 2 bases and J shed 5 bases, with 13 bases lying between them. This CDR3 is 14 amino acids long. Germline lookup yields CDR1 SGHRS and CDR2 YFSETQ. The CDR3: CASSLEGAAETQYF. The CDR3 DNA reads TGCGCCAGCAGCTTAGAAGGGGCGGCGGAGACCCAGTACTTC.

This chain joins TRBV7-2 and TRBJ2-7; 14 bases agree with TRBD2. There are 15 residues in the CDR3. Germline V gene lookup returns CDR1 SGHTA and CDR2 FQGNSA. Losses at the gene ends were 5 bases for V and 3 bases for J; bases not matched to a gene: 3. The chain's CDR3 is CASSAGLAGVYEQYF. CDR3 coding DNA: TGTGCCAGCAGCGCGGGACTAGCGGGAGTCTACGAGCAGTACTTC.

There are a few counts of this clone. The chain carries TRBV5-4 and TRBJ2-3; TRBD2 aligns across 8 bases. The ends lost 3 bases at V and 5 bases at J; junction bases unmatched: 14. Germline assignment: CDR1 SGHNT and CDR2 YYREEE (reference sequence). The CDR3 is made up of 17 amino acids. CDR3: CASSSPAGGRALDTQYF. The DNA of the CDR3 is TGTGCCAGCAGCTCCCCGGCGGGGGGCCGGGCCTTAGATACGCAGTATTTT.

This clone has a handful of counts. V usage is TRBV5-6 and J usage is TRBJ2-3, with D possibly matching TRBD2 (6 bases). The CDR3 totals 16 residues. Germline V gene sequence: CDR1 SGHDT, CDR2 YYEEEE. Trimming pared 1 base from V and 6 bases from J, leaving 18 bases between. CDR3 in amino acids: CASSLPFIGGSDTQYF. In nucleotides, the CDR3 is TGTGCCAGCAGCTTGCCGTTTATCGGGGGATCGGATACGCAGTATTTT.

The CDR3 coding sequence is TGTGCCATCAGGGGACAATCTCCAACTAATGAAAAACTGTTTTTT. Its protein is CAIRGQSPTNEKLFF. The V gene is TRBV10-3, the J gene TRBJ1-4; a possible D gene is TRBD1 (6 bases). V lost 6 bases, J lost 0 bases, and 11 bases lay in between. CDR1 and CDR2 (germline): ENHRY, SYGVKD. The CDR3 spans 15 residues.

This chain links TRBV9 with TRBJ2-3; D remains unclear. The ends were cut back, 4 bases at V and 2 bases at J, with 8 bases in the middle. This CDR3 is 13 amino acids long. Germline values: CDR1 SGDLS, CDR2 YYNGEE. The CDR3 region has the DNA TGTGCCAGCAGCCAACCAAACACAGATACGCAGTATTTT. Translated: CASSQPNTDTQYF.

A few counts support this clone. The V and J genes are TRBV6-5 and TRBJ1-4, with D hard to call. The CDR3 covers 15 residues. The V gene's germline CDR1 is MNHEY and CDR2 SVGAGI. The V end lost 4 bases, the J end lost 0 bases, and 9 bases lay between the germline ends. CDR3 in DNA: TGTGCCAGCAGTTTTCGGGGTGCAACTAATGAAAAACTGTTTTTT. It codes for CASSFRGATNEKLFF.

This clone was counted between two and nine times. V gene TRBV5-1 combines with J gene TRBJ1-3; no definite D call. Deletions cut 1 base from V and 0 bases from J, with 8 bases between. The germline V gene has CDR1 SGHRS and CDR2 YFSETQ. This CDR3 has 15 amino acids. The CDR3 region is CASSLTVSSGNTIYF. DNA of the CDR3: TGCGCCAGCAGCTTGACTGTGAGCTCTGGAAACACCATATATTTT.

The CDR3 nucleotides read TGTGCCAGCAGCCCCGACGTGGCCAGGGTCCCCTATGGCTACACCTTC. Protein: CASSPDVARVPYGYTF. The genes are TRBV7-2 and TRBJ1-2; the D gene is possibly TRBD1 (5 bases). Trimming stripped 5 bases from V and 4 bases from J, with 20 bases between. The CDR3 length is 16 residues. Germline V gene sequence: CDR1 SGHTA, CDR2 FQGNSA.

This sequence joins TRBV20-1 and TRBJ2-1; D gene unclear. The CDR3 runs to 11 residues. V lost 6 bases to trimming and J lost 9 bases, with 12 bases between them. Germline CDR1 is DFQATT and CDR2 is SNEGSKA (reference sequence). This chain's CDR3 is CSASRSSEQFF. The CDR3 nucleotides read TGCAGTGCGTCCAGATCCAGTGAGCAGTTCTTC.

This clone was counted only a few times. J is TRBJ2-3 and V is TRBV28; TRBD2 aligns across 9 bases. CDR3 length equals 15 residues. The ends lost 3 bases at V and 4 bases at J; junction bases unmatched: 5. Germline loops: CDR1 MDHEN, CDR2 SYDVKM. For the CDR3, the DNA is TGTGCCAGCAGTTTGGGCGCGGGGGGGCCAGATACGCAGTATTTT. Residues: CASSLGAGGPDTQYF.

The chain links TRBV4-3 to TRBJ2-3; no clear D gene. The germline gives CDR1 LGHNA, CDR2 YSLEER. Trimming pared 4 bases from V and 0 bases from J, leaving 20 bases between. This CDR3 is 18 amino acids long. As DNA, the CDR3 is TGCGCCAGCAGCCCCTCAATGCTTCGAGAGATTAGCACAGATACGCAGTATTTT. Translation gives CASSPSMLREISTDTQYF.

This clone was found a few times. J is TRBJ2-7 and V is TRBV29-1; a possible D gene is TRBD2 (6 bases). The CDR3 consists of 12 residues. Trimming removed 4 bases from V and 2 bases from J, with 9 bases in between. Germline lookup yields CDR1 SQVTM and CDR2 ANQGSEA. The CDR3 sequence is CSVVSGAYEQYF. CDR3 DNA sequence: TGCAGCGTTGTTAGCGGTGCCTACGAGCAGTACTTC.

This chain joins TRBV20-1 and TRBJ2-7; D remains ambiguous. Germline assignment: CDR1 DFQATT and CDR2 SNEGSKA (reference sequence). The CDR3 is 11 amino acids. Trimming took off 6 bases at V and 6 bases at J, with 12 bases between the two ends. The CDR3 DNA follows: TGCAGTGCCAACCCCCAGTTCGAGCAGTACTTC. It specifies CSANPQFEQYF.

The V call is TRBV9, the J call TRBJ2-3; 9 bases map to TRBD2. Unmatched junction bases numbered 4, after V lost 0 bases and J lost 2 bases. The CDR3 extends over 16 amino acids. The germline V gene has CDR1 SGDLS and CDR2 YYNGEE. CDR3 DNA sequence: TGTGCCAGCAGCGTAGAGGGCGGGAGGGCCACAGATACGCAGTATTTT. Amino acids: CASSVEGGRATDTQYF.

V is TRBV18 and J is TRBJ2-5; D not certain. This CDR3 region has 11 residues. Trimming pared 5 bases from V and 4 bases from J, leaving 5 bases between. Germline V lookup: CDR1 KGHSH, CDR2 LQKENI. The CDR3 region is CASSTRETQYF. The CDR3 bases are TGTGCCAGCTCAACCAGAGAGACCCAGTACTTC.

Turning to this clone: In the same sample, other DNA sequences code for this CDR3. V is TRBV27 and J is TRBJ2-3; the D is unclear. The V end lost 3 bases, the J end lost 5 bases, and 3 bases lay between the germline ends. The CDR3 loop spans 11 amino acids. Germline assignment: CDR1 MNHEY and CDR2 SMNVEV (reference sequence). This CDR3 is CASSLRDTQYF. The CDR3 nucleotides are TGTGCCAGCAGTTTGAGAGATACGCAGTATTTT.

The chain combines TRBV10-3 with TRBJ1-5, with 7 bases aligning to TRBD1. The CDR3 totals 15 residues. The germline gives CDR1 ENHRY, CDR2 SYGVKD. Trimming at V came to 6 bases and at J to 8 bases, leaving 13 bases not matched to a gene. The CDR3: CAISPGQSNAEPQHF. In nucleotides, the CDR3 is TGTGCCATCAGCCCGGGACAGAGTAACGCGGAGCCCCAGCATTTT.

In its sample, this clone was seen a few times. The rearrangement uses TRBV9 and TRBJ2-2, with D tentatively TRBD2 (6 bases). V was clipped by 0 bases and J by 9 bases, with 12 bases between them. CDR3 length equals 14 residues. Germline CDR1 SGDLS, CDR2 YYNGEE. CDR3 residues: CASSVEAGRRELFF. In nucleotides, the CDR3 is TGTGCCAGCAGCGTAGAGGCGGGACGACGGGAGCTGTTTTTT.

J is TRBJ2-1 and V is TRBV2, with D perhaps TRBD1 (5 bases). Per the germline V gene, CDR1 is SNHLY and CDR2 is FYNNEI. CDR3 length: 14 amino acids. The V gene lost 7 bases and the J gene lost 5 bases, with 15 bases spanning the gap. The DNA of the CDR3 is TGTGCCAGCAAGGGGTTGGTATGGAACAATGAGCAGTTCTTC. It codes for CASKGLVWNNEQFF.

This clone was detected only a few times. This chain uses TRBV6-1 with TRBJ2-7; D possibly corresponds to TRBD2 (6 bases). Germline assignment: CDR1 MNHNS and CDR2 SASEGT. This CDR3 spans 13 amino acids. The ends were cut back, 7 bases at V and 1 base at J, with 11 bases in the middle. CDR3 sequence (DNA): TGTGCCAGCACCGACGGGGGTTCCTACGAGCAGTACTTC. Its protein is CASTDGGSYEQYF.

In this sample, this clone turned up a few times. V and J are TRBV10-3 and TRBJ2-2; 8 bases line up with TRBD1. The CDR3 has 17 residues. V lost 3 bases, J lost 5 bases, and 11 bases stayed unmatched. Germline V CDR1 and CDR2: ENHRY, SYGVKD. As DNA, the CDR3 is TGTGCCATCAGTGACCCAGGACAGGGAAAAATTACCGGGGAGCTGTTTTTT. This sequence encodes CAISDPGQGKITGELFF.

The rearrangement uses TRBV6-6 and TRBJ1-5; perhaps TRBD1 as D (6 bases). CDR1 and CDR2 (germline): MNHNY, SVGAGI (reference sequence). V gave up 10 bases and J gave up 6 bases, with 22 bases separating them. The CDR3 has 15 residues. The chain's CDR3 is CATFHGGGGLQPQHF. The CDR3 DNA reads TGTGCCACCTTCCACGGTGGGGGGGGCCTTCAGCCCCAGCATTTT.

This rearrangement joins TRBV4-3 to TRBJ1-3; D remains unclear. V dropped 2 bases and J dropped 2 bases, with 10 bases sitting between them. The CDR3 is 15 residues long. CDR1 is LGHNA, CDR2 YSLEER, per germline. This chain's CDR3 is CASSQFIRAGNTIYF. Here the CDR3 DNA reads TGCGCCAGCAGCCAATTCATAAGGGCTGGAAACACCATATATTTT.

The chain has TRBV7-9 and TRBJ2-3; D remains ambiguous. Germline loops: CDR1 SEHNR, CDR2 FQNEAQ (reference sequence). The CDR3 sequence is 15 residues long. V gave up 1 base and J gave up 6 bases, with 14 bases separating them. The DNA of the CDR3 is TGTGCCAGCAGCTTAGATATTTGGGATGGGGATACGCAGTATTTT. It encodes CASSLDIWDGDTQYF. The full variable domain, in which reference TRBV7-9 and TRBJ2-3 provide the parts outside the CDR3, is DTGVSQNPRHKITKRGQNVTFRCDPISEHNRLYWYRQTLGQGPEFLTYFQNEAQLEKSRLLSDRFSAERPKGSFSTLEIQRTEQGDSAMYLCASSLDIWDGDTQYFGPGTRLTVL.

The sample holds a few counts of this clone. V usage is TRBV6-5 and J usage is TRBJ2-5; 7 bases map to TRBD2. V dropped 0 bases and J dropped 5; count of bases not matched to a gene: 9. This CDR3 is built from 16 residues. CDR1 is MNHEY, CDR2 SVGAGI, per germline. Written as DNA, the CDR3 is TGTGCCAGCAGTTACTCGTGGGCGGGAGCTCAGGAGACCCAGTACTTC. Encoded protein: CASSYSWAGAQETQYF.

On this clone: Within the sample, other DNA sequences also encode this same CDR3. The genes are TRBV6-6 and TRBJ2-5, with D unresolved. Germline CDR1 is MNHNY and CDR2 is SVGAGI (reference sequence). CDR3 length equals 10 residues. Trimming took off 5 bases at V and 5 bases at J, with 3 bases between the two ends. CDR3 in amino acids: CASSEETQYF. In DNA form, the CDR3 reads TGTGCCAGCAGTGAGGAGACCCAGTACTTC.